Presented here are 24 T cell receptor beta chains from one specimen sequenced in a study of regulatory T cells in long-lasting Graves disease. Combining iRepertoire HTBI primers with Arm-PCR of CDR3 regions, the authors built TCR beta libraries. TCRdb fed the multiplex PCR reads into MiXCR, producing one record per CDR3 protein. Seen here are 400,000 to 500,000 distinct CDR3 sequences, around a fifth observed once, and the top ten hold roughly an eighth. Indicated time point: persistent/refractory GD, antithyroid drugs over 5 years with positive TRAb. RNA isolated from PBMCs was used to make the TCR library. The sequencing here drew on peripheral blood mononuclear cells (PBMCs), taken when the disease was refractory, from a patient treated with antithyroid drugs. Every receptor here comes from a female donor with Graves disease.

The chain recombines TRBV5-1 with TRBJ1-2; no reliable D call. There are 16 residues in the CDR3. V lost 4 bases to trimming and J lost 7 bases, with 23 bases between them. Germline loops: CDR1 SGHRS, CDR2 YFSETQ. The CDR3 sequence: CASSRSPRREISGYTF. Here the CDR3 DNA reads TGCGCCAGCAGCAGGTCCCCTCGGAGGGAGATCAGTGGCTACACCTTC.

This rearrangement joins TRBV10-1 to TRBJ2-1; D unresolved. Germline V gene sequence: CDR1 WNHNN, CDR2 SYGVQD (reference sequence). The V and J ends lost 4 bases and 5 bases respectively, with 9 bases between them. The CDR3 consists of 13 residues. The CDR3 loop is CASSVVADNEQFF. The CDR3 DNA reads TGCGCCAGCAGTGTTGTGGCGGACAATGAGCAGTTCTTC.

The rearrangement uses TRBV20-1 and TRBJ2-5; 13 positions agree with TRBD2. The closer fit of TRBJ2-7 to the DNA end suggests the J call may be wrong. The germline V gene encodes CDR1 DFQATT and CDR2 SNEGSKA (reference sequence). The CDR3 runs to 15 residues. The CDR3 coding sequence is TGCAGTGCTCCTCGGACTAGCGGGAGTGGGTACGAGCAGTACTTC. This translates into CSAPRTSGSGYEQYF.

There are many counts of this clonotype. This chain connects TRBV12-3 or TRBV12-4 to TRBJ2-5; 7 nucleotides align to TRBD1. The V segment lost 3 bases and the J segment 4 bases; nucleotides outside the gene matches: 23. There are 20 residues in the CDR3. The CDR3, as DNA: TGTGCCAGCAGTTTTAAACGGGCGCCCGAGAGACAGGGCCCCGGAGAGACCCAGTACTTC. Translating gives CASSFKRAPERQGPGETQYF.

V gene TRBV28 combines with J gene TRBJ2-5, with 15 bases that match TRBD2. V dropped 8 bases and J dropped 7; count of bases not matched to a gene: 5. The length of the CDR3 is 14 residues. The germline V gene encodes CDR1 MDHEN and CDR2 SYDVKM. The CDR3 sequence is CASSGLAGGATQYF. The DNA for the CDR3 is TGTGCCAGCTCGGGACTAGCGGGAGGTGCGACCCAGTACTTC.

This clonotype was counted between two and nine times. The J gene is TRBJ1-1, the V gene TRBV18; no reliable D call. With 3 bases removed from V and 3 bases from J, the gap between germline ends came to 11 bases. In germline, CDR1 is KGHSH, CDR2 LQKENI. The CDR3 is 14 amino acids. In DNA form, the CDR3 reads TGTGCCAGCTCACCTTCAGACACGTACACTGAAGCTTTCTTT. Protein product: CASSPSDTYTEAFF.

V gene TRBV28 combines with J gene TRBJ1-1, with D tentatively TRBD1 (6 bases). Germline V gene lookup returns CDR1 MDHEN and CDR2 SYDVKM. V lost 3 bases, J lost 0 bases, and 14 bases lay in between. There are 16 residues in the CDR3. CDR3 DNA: TGTGCCAGCAGTTTTATCCAGGGGCTTCTGAACACTGAAGCTTTCTTT. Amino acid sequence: CASSFIQGLLNTEAFF.

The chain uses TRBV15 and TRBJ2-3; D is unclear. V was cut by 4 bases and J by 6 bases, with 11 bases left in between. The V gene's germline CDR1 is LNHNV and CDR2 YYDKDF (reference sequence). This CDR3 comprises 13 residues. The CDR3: CATSNLWVDTQYF. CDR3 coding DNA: TGTGCCACCAGCAACCTATGGGTGGATACGCAGTATTTT.

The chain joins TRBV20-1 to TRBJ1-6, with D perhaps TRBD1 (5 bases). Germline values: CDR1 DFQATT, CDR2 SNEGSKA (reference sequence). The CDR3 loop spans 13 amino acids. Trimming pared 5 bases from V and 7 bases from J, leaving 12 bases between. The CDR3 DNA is TGCAGTGCTGCCCGGGACCGAAATTCACCCCTCCACTTT. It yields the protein CSAARDRNSPLHF.

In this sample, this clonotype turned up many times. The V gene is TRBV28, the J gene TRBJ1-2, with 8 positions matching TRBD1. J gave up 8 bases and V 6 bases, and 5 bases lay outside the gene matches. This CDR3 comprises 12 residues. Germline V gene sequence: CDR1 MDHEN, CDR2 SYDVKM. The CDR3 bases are TGTGCCAGCAGGGCCGACAGGGGCGGCTACACCTTC. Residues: CASRADRGGYTF.

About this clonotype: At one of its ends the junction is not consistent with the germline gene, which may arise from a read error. The CDR3 spells CASTLVDQSTDTQYF. CDR3 bases: TGTGCCAGCACCTTGGTGGACCAAAGCACAGATACGCAGTATTTT. This chain links TRBV5-4 with TRBJ2-3; unclear D gene. Per the germline V gene, CDR1 is SGHNT and CDR2 is YYREEE (reference sequence). The CDR3 sequence is 15 residues long.

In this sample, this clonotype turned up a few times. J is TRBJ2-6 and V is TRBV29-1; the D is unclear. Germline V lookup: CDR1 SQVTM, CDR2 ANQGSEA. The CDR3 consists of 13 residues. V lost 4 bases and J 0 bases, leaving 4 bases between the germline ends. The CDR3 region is CSVVSSGANVLTF. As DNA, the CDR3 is TGCAGCGTTGTTAGCTCTGGGGCCAACGTCCTGACTTTC.

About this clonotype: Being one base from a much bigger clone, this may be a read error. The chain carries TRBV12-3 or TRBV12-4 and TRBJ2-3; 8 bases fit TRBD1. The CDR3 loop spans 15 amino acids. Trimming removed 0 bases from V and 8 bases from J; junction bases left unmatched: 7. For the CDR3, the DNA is TGTGCCAGCAGTTTAGCGGCAGGGGGCATGGGTACGCAGTATTTT. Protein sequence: CASSLAAGGMGTQYF.

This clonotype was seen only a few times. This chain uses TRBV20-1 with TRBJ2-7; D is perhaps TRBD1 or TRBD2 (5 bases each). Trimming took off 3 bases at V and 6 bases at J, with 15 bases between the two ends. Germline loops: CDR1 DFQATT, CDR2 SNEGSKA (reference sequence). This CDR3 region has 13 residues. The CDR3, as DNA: TGCAGTGCTAGGGGGGAGACCTACCTCGAGCAGTACTTC. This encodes CSARGETYLEQYF.

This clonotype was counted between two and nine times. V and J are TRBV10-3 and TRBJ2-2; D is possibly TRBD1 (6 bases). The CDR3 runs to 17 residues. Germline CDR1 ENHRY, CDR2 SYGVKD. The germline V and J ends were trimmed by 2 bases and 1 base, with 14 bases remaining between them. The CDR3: CAISEGTGMGNTGELFF. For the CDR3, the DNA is TGTGCCATCAGTGAGGGAACAGGGATGGGGAACACCGGGGAGCTGTTTTTT.

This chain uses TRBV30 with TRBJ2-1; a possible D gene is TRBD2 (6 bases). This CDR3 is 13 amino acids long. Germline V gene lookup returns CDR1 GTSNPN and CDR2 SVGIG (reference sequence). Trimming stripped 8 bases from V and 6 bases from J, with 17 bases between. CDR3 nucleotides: TGTGCCCTACGCGGGACTCTACGCAATGAGCAGTTCTTC. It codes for CALRGTLRNEQFF.

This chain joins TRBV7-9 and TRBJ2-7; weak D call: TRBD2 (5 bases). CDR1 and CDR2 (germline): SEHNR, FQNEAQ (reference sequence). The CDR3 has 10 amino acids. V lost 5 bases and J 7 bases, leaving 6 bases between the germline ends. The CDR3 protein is CASSGEEQYF. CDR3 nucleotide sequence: TGTGCCAGCAGCGGGGAGGAGCAGTACTTC.

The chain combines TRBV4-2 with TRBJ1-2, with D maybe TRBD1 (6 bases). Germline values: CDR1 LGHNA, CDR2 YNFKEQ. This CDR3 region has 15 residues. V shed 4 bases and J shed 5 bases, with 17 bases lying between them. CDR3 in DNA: TGTGCCAGCAGCCCCGGACAGCTAACCTTTTATGGCTACACCTTC. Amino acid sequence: CASSPGQLTFYGYTF.

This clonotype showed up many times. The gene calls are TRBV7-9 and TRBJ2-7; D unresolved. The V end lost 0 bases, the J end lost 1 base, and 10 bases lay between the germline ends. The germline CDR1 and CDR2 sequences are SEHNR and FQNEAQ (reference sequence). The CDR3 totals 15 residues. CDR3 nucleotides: TGTGCCAGCAGCTTAGCGGTTTCATCGTCCTACGAGCAGTACTTC. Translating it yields CASSLAVSSSYEQYF.

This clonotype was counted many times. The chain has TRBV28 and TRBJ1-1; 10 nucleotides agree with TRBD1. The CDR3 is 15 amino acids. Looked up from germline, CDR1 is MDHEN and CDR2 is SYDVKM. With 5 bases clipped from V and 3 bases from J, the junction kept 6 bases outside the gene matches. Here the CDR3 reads CASSRRTGGYTEAFF. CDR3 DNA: TGTGCCAGCAGTCGCCGGACAGGGGGATACACTGAAGCTTTCTTT.

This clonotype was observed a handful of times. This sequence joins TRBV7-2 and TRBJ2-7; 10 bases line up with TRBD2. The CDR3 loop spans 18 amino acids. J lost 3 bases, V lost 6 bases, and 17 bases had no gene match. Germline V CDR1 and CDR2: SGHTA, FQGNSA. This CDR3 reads CASSSVGSGRTNGYEQYF. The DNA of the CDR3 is TGTGCCAGCAGTTCCGTAGGTAGCGGGAGGACGAACGGCTACGAGCAGTACTTC.

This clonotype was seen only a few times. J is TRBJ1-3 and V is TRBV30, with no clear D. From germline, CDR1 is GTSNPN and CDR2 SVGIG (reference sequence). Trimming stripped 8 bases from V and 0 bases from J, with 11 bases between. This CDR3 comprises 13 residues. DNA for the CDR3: TGTGCCGCCGGACTGTACTCTGGAAACACCATATATTTT. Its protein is CAAGLYSGNTIYF.

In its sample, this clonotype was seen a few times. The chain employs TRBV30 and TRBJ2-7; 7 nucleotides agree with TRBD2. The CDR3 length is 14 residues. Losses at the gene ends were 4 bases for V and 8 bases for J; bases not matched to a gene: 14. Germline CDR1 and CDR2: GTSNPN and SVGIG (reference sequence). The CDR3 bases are TGTGCCTGGACGGAGCGGGACCTAGGAATCAAGCAGTACTTC. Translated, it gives CAWTERDLGIKQYF. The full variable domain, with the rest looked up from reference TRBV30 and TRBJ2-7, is SQTIHQWPATLVQPVGSPLSLECTVEGTSNPNLYWYRQAAGRGLQLLFYSVGIGQISSEVPQNLSASRPQDRQFILSSKKLLLSDSGFYLCAWTERDLGIKQYFGPGTRLTVT.

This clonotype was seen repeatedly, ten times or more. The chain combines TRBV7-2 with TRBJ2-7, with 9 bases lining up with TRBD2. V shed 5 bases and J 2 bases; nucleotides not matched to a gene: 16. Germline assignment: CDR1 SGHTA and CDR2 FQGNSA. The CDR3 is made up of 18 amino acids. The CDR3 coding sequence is TGTGCCAGCAGCCCGCAAGGGAGCGGGAGGCCCCCGACCTACGAGCAGTACTTC. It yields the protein CASSPQGSGRPPTYEQYF.